Below, one TCR beta chain is given with its context. The sample comes from a study of blood T cell repertoires in COVID-19. Per the original methods: Reference gene primer amplification gave estimated nucleated cell counts. Sequenced by immunoSEQ multiplex PCR; TCRdb stores in-frame clones only, minus some. The V and J calls and the clone size are those of that table, but D and trimming were determined from the DNA. The sample lists about 300,000 clones, around 84% occurring once. The CDR3 has 16 residues. Trimming removed 0 bases at V and 1 base at J, with 12 bases between. Germline CDR1 SGHNT, CDR2 YYREEE (reference sequence).

The clonotype originates from a man aged 65 to 85 with acute or convalescent COVID-19. V and J are TRBV5-4 and TRBJ2-3, with no clear D. Sequencing was carried out using peripheral blood. In nucleotides, the CDR3 is TGTGCCAGCAGCTTGGCTGCTCGGCTAGGCACAGATACGCAGTATTTT. It is translated as CASSLAARLGTDTQYF.